This TCR beta chain was documented in a study of OX40 agonist ivuxolimab in advanced cancers. Study at large: The patients got ivuxolimab, which is an agonistic anti-OX40 (CD134) antibody. Dose-escalation patients had hepatocellular carcinoma, melanoma, renal cell or head and neck cancer.

This CDR3 spans 15 amino acids. With 5 bases clipped from V and 0 bases from J, the junction kept 5 bases outside the gene matches. Per germline, CDR1 SGHTA and CDR2 FQGTGA. This clone has more than one count but fewer than ten. Only in-frame clones appear in the TCRdb table, and some are missing; sequencing was by immunoSEQ multiplex PCR. The sample has approximately 76,000 clones, 85% to 90% seen once. The sample consisted of CD4+ or CD8+ T cells sorted from blood, taken in a trial of the OX40 agonist ivuxolimab. The chain employs TRBV7-3 and TRBJ1-1; 8 bases line up with TRBD1. The receptor comes from an adult with an advanced solid tumor such as melanoma, head and neck, liver or kidney cancer. DNA of the CDR3: TGTGCCAGCAGCCCGAGACAGGGGATGAACACTGAAGCTTTCTTT. It codes for CASSPRQGMNTEAFF.